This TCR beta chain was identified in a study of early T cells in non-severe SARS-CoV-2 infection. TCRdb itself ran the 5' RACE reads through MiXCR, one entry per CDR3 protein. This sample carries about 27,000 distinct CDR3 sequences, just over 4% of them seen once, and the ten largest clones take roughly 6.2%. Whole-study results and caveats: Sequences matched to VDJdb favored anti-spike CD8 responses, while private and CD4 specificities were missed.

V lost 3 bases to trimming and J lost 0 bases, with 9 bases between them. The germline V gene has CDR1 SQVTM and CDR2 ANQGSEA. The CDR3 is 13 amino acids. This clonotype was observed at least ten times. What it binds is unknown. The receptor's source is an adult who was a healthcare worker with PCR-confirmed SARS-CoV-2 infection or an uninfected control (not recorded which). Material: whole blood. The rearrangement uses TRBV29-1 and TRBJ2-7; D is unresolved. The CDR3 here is CSVEDQRSYEQYF. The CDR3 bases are TGCAGCGTTGAGGACCAGCGCTCCTACGAGCAGTACTTC.